This T cell receptor beta chain was found in a study of blood T cell repertoires in COVID-19. Study as a whole: From T cells, B-cell-depleted T cells, or PBMCs came the material, which was cDNA or gDNA.

Authors' data handling: Cell counts per sample came from amplifying reference gene primers. Repertoires were generated with immunoSEQ multiplex PCR, while TCRdb's copy carries only in-frame clones and drops some. The V and J calls and clone size were taken over from that table, and D and trimming were inferred from the DNA. The data contain roughly 200,000 clones, over 75% of them seen just once; the ten biggest clones take up 2.8%. In its sample, this clone was seen a few times. CDR1 is SGHAT, CDR2 FQNNGV, per germline. Germline trimming cut 5 bases from V and 2 bases from J; bases unmatched to any gene: 11. This CDR3 is built from 16 residues.

The material sequenced was peripheral blood. The receptor comes from a woman older than 75 with active or convalescent COVID-19. J is TRBJ1-2 and V is TRBV11-2; 7 positions agree with TRBD1. CDR3 coding DNA: TGTGCCAGCAGCAAAACAGCGACAGGGACAAACTATGGCTACACCTTC. Translation gives CASSKTATGTNYGYTF. The full variable domain, in which reference TRBV11-2 and TRBJ1-2 provide the parts outside the CDR3, is EAGVAQSPRYKIIEKRQSVAFWCNPISGHATLYWYQQILGQGPKLLIQFQNNGVVDDSQLPKDRFSAERLKGVDSTLKIQPAKLEDSAVYLCASSKTATGTNYGYTFGSGTRLTVV.